This T cell receptor (beta chain) was retrieved from a study of regulatory T cells in long-lasting Graves disease. On the study more broadly: Graves' patients (newly diagnosed) had been on antithyroid drugs under 3 months.

Study results and caveats: Newly diagnosed disease favored TRBV20-1 and TRBJ2-1 over persistent disease.

The time point denotes: newly diagnosed GD, antithyroid drugs for less than 3 months. The TCR library used RNA extracted from PBMCs. American Thyroid Association guidelines were used to diagnose Graves' disease. The CDR3 covers 15 residues. Trimming shortened V by 0 bases and J by 1 base, and 7 bases separated the two germline ends. Germline CDR1 reads LNHNV; CDR2 reads YYDKDF (reference sequence). Arm-PCR of CDR3 regions and iRepertoire HTBI primers were used to build TCR beta libraries. TCRdb used MiXCR to reprocess the multiplex PCR reads, holding one entry per CDR3 protein. The sample lists around 400,000 distinct CDR3 sequences, 15% occurring once. This clonotype was detected many times. Its antigen is unidentified.

This sequence was found in a female donor with Graves disease. The sequencing here drew on peripheral blood mononuclear cells (PBMCs), taken at new diagnosis, from a patient treated with antithyroid drugs. The chain is built from TRBV15 and TRBJ1-5, with unresolved D. The DNA for the CDR3 is TGTGCCACCAGCAGAGACAGGACCAGCAATCAGCCCCAGCATTTT. Translating gives CATSRDRTSNQPQHF.